One TCR beta chain is described in this entry. The antigen remains unidentified. The CDR3 goes on 3 residues after the read ends, and that part is filled in from the germline J gene. The source of the sample is a study of T cell clonality in common variable immunodeficiency. Study-level results: Compared with healthy controls, CVID subjects showed increased TCRbeta clonality, mostly in about a third. CVID subjects shared fewer TCRbeta clones than healthy controls did. CVID patient heterogeneity limited repertoire-clinical complication correlations.

V was clipped by 8 bases and J by 3 bases, with 20 bases between them. The CDR3 consists of 16 residues. CDR1 and CDR2 (germline): KGHSH, LQKENI. TCRdb keeps only in-frame clones here, not all; method: immunoSEQ multiplex PCR. This sample comprises about 35,000 clones, none seen once only. The chain recombines TRBV18 with TRBJ2-1; D not certain. The TCR was taken from a person aged 18 to 69 in good health. The sample comprised peripheral blood mononuclear cells. CDR3 DNA, as far as it was read: TGTGCCAGCCCCCCCCGCCGGTCCCCCGGCTACAATGAG. Amino acids: CASPPRRSPGYNE. The CDR3 as a whole reads CASPPRRSPGYNEQFF.